One sample yielded the 13 T cell receptor beta chains listed below, sequenced in a study of T cells after yellow fever vaccination. TCRdb reprocessed the 5' RACE reads via MiXCR and lists one record per CDR3 protein. The sample yields hundreds of thousands of distinct CDR3 sequences, more than 3% seen once. Sequences were derived from PBMCs, sampled on the day of the yellow fever booster vaccination. Receptor source: a young man who received the YFV17D yellow fever vaccine.

CDR3 in amino acids: CASSEKKGADSPLHF. DNA for the CDR3: TGTGCCAGCAGTGAAAAAAAGGGGGCCGATTCACCCCTCCACTTT. V usage is TRBV6-1 and J usage is TRBJ1-6; 7 bases fit TRBD1. The V gene end was trimmed by 2 bases and the J gene end by 8 bases; junction bases not matched to a gene: 6. The germline V gene has CDR1 MNHNS and CDR2 SASEGT. The CDR3 has 15 residues.

The table lists this clonotype with a few counts. This rearrangement joins TRBV29-1 to TRBJ2-3; 7 bases agree with TRBD1. Germline V gene lookup returns CDR1 SQVTM and CDR2 ANQGSEA. V gave up 6 bases and J gave up 0 bases; unmatched junction bases: 18. The CDR3 contains 18 residues. This CDR3 is CSVGWGSGQSTSTDTQYF. Here the CDR3 DNA reads TGCAGCGTGGGATGGGGTTCGGGACAGTCTACTAGCACAGATACGCAGTATTTT.

This clonotype has more than one count but fewer than ten. Written as DNA, the CDR3 is TGTGCCAGCAGTATCGGATGGGGGGGAGCAACGTACGTC. It specifies CASSIGWGGATYV. The chain combines TRBV7-9 with TRBJ2-7, with 7 nucleotides matching TRBD2. The CDR3 runs 13 residues. The ends lost 6 bases at V and 12 bases at J; junction bases unmatched: 14. Germline V CDR1 and CDR2: SEHNR, FQNEAQ (reference sequence).

The CDR3 nucleotides are TGCGCCAGCAGCCCGGGACTAGCGGGGGGTGAGCAGTTCTTC. Amino acid sequence: CASSPGLAGGEQFF. This chain links TRBV5-1 with TRBJ2-1, with TRBD2 matching over 15 bases. From germline, CDR1 is SGHRS and CDR2 YFSETQ. The CDR3 covers 14 residues. With 4 bases clipped from V and 9 bases from J, the junction kept 2 bases outside the gene matches.

In this sample, this clonotype turned up many times. The chain is built from TRBV7-9 and TRBJ2-3; possibly TRBD1 or TRBD2 for D (5 bases each). Germline values: CDR1 SEHNR, CDR2 FQNEAQ (reference sequence). Trimming pared 5 bases from V and 9 bases from J, leaving 12 bases between. The CDR3 covers 12 residues. CDR3 bases: TGTGCCAGCAGCGTTGAGGGGATCACGCAGTATTTT. Protein product: CASSVEGITQYF.

This chain joins TRBV3-1 and TRBJ1-6; D is uncertain. This CDR3 is 14 amino acids long. V was shortened by 3 bases and J by 10 bases, with 13 bases between the two germline ends. Germline lookup yields CDR1 LGHDT and CDR2 YNNKEL (reference sequence). CDR3 amino acids: CASSHWGPRSPLHF. As DNA, the CDR3 is TGTGCCAGCAGCCATTGGGGTCCTCGATCACCCCTCCACTTT. The full variable domain, in which reference TRBV3-1 and TRBJ1-6 provide the parts outside the CDR3, is DTAVSQTPKYLVTQMGNDKSIKCEQNLGHDTMYWYKQDSKKFLKIMFSYNNKELIINETVPNRFSPKSPDKAHLNLHINSLELGDSAVYFCASSHWGPRSPLHFGNGTRLTVT.

The gene calls are TRBV6-5 and TRBJ1-3; D gene unclear. This CDR3 spans 14 amino acids. Germline loops: CDR1 MNHEY, CDR2 SVGAGI. Trimming took 5 bases from V and 4 from J, leaving 12 bases between them. The DNA for the CDR3 is TGTGCCAGCAGTCTCTACGCCGCGGGAAACACCATATATTTT. This translates into CASSLYAAGNTIYF.

The CDR3, as DNA: TGCGCCAGCAGCTCGGGGGAGTCCTCTGGGGCCAACGTCCTGACTTTC. Translating it yields CASSSGESSGANVLTF. The J gene is TRBJ2-6, the V gene TRBV5-1, with D perhaps TRBD2 (6 bases). Per germline, CDR1 SGHRS and CDR2 YFSETQ. Trimming shortened V by 3 bases and J by 0 bases, and 10 bases separated the two germline ends. The CDR3 extends over 16 amino acids.

This clonotype showed up many times. The chain joins TRBV19 to TRBJ2-3; D remains unclear. The CDR3 extends over 14 amino acids. Trimming stripped 4 bases from V and 7 bases from J, with 15 bases between. The germline gives CDR1 LNHDA, CDR2 SQIVND (reference sequence). The CDR3 coding sequence is TGTGCCAGTAGTACCTCGCGGCAGATAAATACGCAGTATTTT. This translates into CASSTSRQINTQYF.

This clonotype came up many times. The V and J genes are TRBV4-1 and TRBJ2-1; D assignment may be TRBD1 or TRBD2 (5 bases each). The CDR3 contains 13 residues. Germline CDR1 and CDR2: MGHRA and YSYEKL. The ends were cut back, 1 base at V and 14 bases at J, with 15 bases in the middle. The CDR3 DNA follows: TGCGCCAGCAGCCAAGCGGGGCAGCTAAAGGAGTTCTTC. This sequence encodes CASSQAGQLKEFF.

The chain has TRBV6-6 and TRBJ1-5; D gene uncertain. CDR1 is MNHNY, CDR2 SVGAGI, per germline (reference sequence). V was shortened by 4 bases and J by 9 bases, with 16 bases between the two germline ends. The CDR3 is 14 amino acids. The CDR3 sequence is CASSSNGPLGPQHF. In DNA, the CDR3 is TGTGCCAGCAGTTCAAACGGGCCTCTAGGGCCCCAGCATTTT.

Only a few counts were recorded for this clonotype. V is TRBV5-4 and J is TRBJ1-1; tentatively, D is TRBD1 (6 bases). The CDR3 is made up of 16 amino acids. In germline, CDR1 is SGHNT, CDR2 YYREEE (reference sequence). V lost 3 bases and J lost 4, with 19 bases in between. CDR3 protein: CASSSAKQGGITEAFF. In DNA, the CDR3 is TGTGCCAGCAGCTCGGCAAAACAGGGCGGAATCACTGAAGCTTTCTTT.

This clonotype has a count of ten or more. The chain carries TRBV7-9 and TRBJ2-6; the D gene is possibly TRBD1 (5 bases). The CDR3 runs 16 residues. Germline V gene sequence: CDR1 SEHNR, CDR2 FQNEAQ (reference sequence). Trimming left V 1 base short and J 4 bases short, with 11 bases between. The CDR3, as DNA: TGTGCCAGCAGCTTAGTCGCAGGGTCCGGGGCCAACGTCCTGACTTTC. Protein sequence: CASSLVAGSGANVLTF.